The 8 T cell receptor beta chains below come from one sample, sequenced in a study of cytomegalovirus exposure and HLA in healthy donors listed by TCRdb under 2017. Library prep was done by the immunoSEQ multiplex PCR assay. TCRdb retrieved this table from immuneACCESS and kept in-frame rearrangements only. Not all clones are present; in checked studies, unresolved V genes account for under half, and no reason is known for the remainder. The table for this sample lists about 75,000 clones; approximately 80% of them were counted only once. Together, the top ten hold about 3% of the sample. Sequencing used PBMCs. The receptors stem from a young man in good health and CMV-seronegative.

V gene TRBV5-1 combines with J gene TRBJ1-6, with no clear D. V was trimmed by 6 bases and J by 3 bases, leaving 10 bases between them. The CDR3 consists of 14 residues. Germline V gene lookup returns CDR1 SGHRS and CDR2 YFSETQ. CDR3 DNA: TGCGCCAGCACTCCAGGCGACTATAATTCACCCCTCCACTTT. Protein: CASTPGDYNSPLHF.

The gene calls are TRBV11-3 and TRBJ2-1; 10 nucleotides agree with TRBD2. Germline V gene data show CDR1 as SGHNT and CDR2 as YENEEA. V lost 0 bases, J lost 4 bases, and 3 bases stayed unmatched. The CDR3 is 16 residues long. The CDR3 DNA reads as TGTGCCAGCAGCTTAGATCAAGCGGGGGGGTACAATGAGCAGTTCTTC. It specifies CASSLDQAGGYNEQFF. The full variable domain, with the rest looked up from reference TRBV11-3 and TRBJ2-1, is EAGVVQSPRYKIIEKKQPVAFWCNPISGHNTLYWYLQNLGQGPELLIRYENEEAVDDSQLPKDRFSAERLKGVDSTLKIQPAELGDSAVYLCASSLDQAGGYNEQFFGPGTRLTVL.

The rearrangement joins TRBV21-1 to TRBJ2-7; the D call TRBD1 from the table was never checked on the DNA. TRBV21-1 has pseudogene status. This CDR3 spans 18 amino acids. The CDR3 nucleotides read TGTGCCAGCAGCAGAACCCCCATGAAAGAACGACAGGGAAACGAGCAGTACGTC. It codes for CASSRTPMKERQGNEQYV.

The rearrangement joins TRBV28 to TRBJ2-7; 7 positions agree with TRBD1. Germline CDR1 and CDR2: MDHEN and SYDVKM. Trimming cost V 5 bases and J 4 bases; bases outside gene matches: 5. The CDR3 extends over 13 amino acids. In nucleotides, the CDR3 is TGTGCCAGCAGTGGTGGGGGACAGTACGAGCAGTACTTC. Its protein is CASSGGGQYEQYF.

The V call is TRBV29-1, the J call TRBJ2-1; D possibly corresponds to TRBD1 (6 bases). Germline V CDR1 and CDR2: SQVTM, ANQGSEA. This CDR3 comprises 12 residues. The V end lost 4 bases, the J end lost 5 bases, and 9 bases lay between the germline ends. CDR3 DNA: TGCAGCGTTGCCCGGACAGACAATGAGCAGTTCTTC. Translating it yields CSVARTDNEQFF.

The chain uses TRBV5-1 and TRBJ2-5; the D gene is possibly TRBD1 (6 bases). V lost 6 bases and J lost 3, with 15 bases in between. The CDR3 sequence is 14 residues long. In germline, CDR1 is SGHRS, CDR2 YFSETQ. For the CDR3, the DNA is TGCGCCAGCAAAGCCGGGACAACAAAAGAGACCCAGTACTTC. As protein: CASKAGTTKETQYF.

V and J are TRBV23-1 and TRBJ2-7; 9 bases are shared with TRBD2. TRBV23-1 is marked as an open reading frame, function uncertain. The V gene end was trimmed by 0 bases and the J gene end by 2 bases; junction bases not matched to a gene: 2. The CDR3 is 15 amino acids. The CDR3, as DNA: TGCGCCAGCAGTCAATCGGGACTAGCAGCCTACGAGCAGTACTTC. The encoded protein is CASSQSGLAAYEQYF.

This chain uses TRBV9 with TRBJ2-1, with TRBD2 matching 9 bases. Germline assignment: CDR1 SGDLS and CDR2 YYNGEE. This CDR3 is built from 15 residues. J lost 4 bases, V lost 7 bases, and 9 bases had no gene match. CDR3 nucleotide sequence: TGTGCCAGCTCCCGAGCGGGAGGATATTACAATGAGCAGTTCTTC. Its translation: CASSRAGGYYNEQFF.